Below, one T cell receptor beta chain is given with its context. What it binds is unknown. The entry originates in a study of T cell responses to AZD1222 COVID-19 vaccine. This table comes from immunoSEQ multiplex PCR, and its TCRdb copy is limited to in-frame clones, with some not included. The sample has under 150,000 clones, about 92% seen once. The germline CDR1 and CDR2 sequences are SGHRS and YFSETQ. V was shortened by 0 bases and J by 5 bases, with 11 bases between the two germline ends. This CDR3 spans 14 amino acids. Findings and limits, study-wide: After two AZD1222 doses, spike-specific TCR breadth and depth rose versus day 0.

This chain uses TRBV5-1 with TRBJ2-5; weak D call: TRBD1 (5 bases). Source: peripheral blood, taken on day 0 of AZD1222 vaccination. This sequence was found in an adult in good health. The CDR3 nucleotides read TGCGCCAGCAGCTTGGGGACACATAGGGAGACCCAGTACTTC. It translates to CASSLGTHRETQYF.